This T cell receptor (beta chain) was identified during a study of CD8+ T cells in alopecia areata. As for the study in general: People stayed on tofacitinib for 6 to 18 months, then stopped the drug for 6 months.

The germline V and J ends were trimmed by 3 bases and 6 bases, with 6 bases remaining between them. Germline V CDR1 and CDR2: SGHAT, FQNNGV. The CDR3 totals 12 residues. This clone occurred many times. Other DNA sequences in the sample encode the same CDR3. RNA, once extracted, was reverse transcribed into cDNA for use as the sequencing template. This table comes from immunoSEQ multiplex PCR, and its TCRdb copy is limited to in-frame clones, with some not included. Of roughly 65,000 clones in the sample, more than 40% are singletons; the top ten hold about 17%. As part of sample collection, lesional scalp punch biopsies and peripheral blood were taken from alopecia areata patients.

The material sequenced was CD8+ T cells sorted from blood, taken at week 0. This chain links TRBV11-2 with TRBJ2-1; the D is unclear. This TCR was sampled from a human donor with alopecia areata. CDR3 DNA: TGTGCCAGCAGCTTCGGCCGCAATGAGCAGTTCTTC. This translates into CASSFGRNEQFF. Full variable domain (remainder filled in from reference TRBV11-2 and TRBJ2-1): EAGVAQSPRYKIIEKRQSVAFWCNPISGHATLYWYQQILGQGPKLLIQFQNNGVVDDSQLPKDRFSAERLKGVDSTLKIQPAKLEDSAVYLCASSFGRNEQFFGPGTRLTVL.